This TCR beta chain was sequenced during a study of cytomegalovirus exposure and HLA in healthy donors. The overall study: Earlier, 95 million to 140 million unique TCR beta sequences were recovered from about 170 million T cells by an analysis.

V was clipped by 5 bases and J by 3 bases; unmatched bases: 6. The CDR3 contains 14 residues. The germline gives CDR1 MGHDK, CDR2 SYGVNS. PCR amplification relied on 60 Vbeta primers (plus 13 Jbeta primers). The table came from immunoSEQ multiplex PCR; TCRdb's copy has only in-frame clones and leaves some out. The profile shows 150,000 or so clones, roughly 90% of them singletons. The sample was PBMCs. This chain links TRBV25-1 with TRBJ1-1; TRBD1 matches at 7 bases. The clonotype originates from a young woman in good health and CMV-seronegative. CDR3 in amino acids: CASSRTGQYTEAFF. The CDR3 DNA reads as TGTGCCAGCAGTAGGACAGGTCAGTACACTGAAGCTTTCTTT.